This TCR beta chain originates from a study of blood T cell repertoires in COVID-19. The wider study: The samples span acute and convalescent COVID-19 from the United States, Italy and Spain. Sources were T cells, B-cell-depleted T cells, or PBMCs; the material itself was cDNA or gDNA.

The CDR3 extends over 13 amino acids. V lost 1 base and J lost 9, with 9 bases in between. The germline V gene has CDR1 SGHTA and CDR2 FQGNSA. Authors' processing steps: From reference gene primer amplification, estimates of nucleated cell counts were derived. Generated by immunoSEQ multiplex PCR, the TCRdb table keeps only in-frame clones and is missing some. V, J and clone size derive from that table, while D and trimming were established from the DNA sequence. Of about 670,000 clones listed, 85% to 90% are singletons. The sequenced sample consisted of peripheral blood. This TCR was recovered from a woman aged 18-29 years with acute or convalescent COVID-19. V and J are TRBV7-2 and TRBJ1-4, with D uncertain. The CDR3 nucleotides read TGTGCCAGCAGCTTAGGTGAGGGCCAAAAACTGTTTTTT. Translation gives CASSLGEGQKLFF.